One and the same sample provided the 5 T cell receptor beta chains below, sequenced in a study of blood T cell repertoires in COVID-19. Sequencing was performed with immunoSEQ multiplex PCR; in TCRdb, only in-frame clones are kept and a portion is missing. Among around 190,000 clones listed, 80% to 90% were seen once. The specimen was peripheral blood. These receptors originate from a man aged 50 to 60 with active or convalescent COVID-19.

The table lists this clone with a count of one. The CDR3 loop reads CAISGGGALPEAFF. The CDR3 region has the DNA TGTGCCATCAGTGGCGGAGGAGCTCTCCCTGAAGCTTTCTTT. This rearrangement joins TRBV10-3 to TRBJ1-1, with no clear D. The CDR3 has 14 amino acids. Per the germline V gene, CDR1 is ENHRY and CDR2 is SYGVKD. V gave up 4 bases and J gave up 6 bases, with 15 bases separating them.

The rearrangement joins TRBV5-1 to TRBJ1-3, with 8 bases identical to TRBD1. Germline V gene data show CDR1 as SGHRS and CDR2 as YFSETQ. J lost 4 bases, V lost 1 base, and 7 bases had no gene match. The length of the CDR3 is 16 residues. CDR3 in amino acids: CASSLRPGGEGNTIYF. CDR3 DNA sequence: TGCGCCAGCAGCTTGCGACCAGGGGGCGAGGGAAACACCATATATTTT.

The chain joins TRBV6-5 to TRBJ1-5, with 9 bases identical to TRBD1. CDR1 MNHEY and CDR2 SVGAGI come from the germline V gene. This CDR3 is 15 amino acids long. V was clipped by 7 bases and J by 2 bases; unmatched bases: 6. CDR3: CASTGQGTGNQPQHF. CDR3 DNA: TGTGCCAGCACCGGACAGGGGACGGGCAATCAGCCCCAGCATTTT.

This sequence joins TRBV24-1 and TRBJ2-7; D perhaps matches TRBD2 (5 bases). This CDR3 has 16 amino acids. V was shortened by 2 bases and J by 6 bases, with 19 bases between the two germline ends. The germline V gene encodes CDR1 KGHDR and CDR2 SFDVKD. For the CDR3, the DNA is TGTGCCACCAGTGATTCCGCCGCGAGGGATGGGATCGAGCAGTACTTC. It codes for CATSDSAARDGIEQYF.

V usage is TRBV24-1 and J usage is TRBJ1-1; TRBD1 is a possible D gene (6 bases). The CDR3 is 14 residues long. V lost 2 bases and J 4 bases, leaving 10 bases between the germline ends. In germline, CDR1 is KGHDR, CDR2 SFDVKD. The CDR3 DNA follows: TGTGCCACCAGTGATTCGACAGGTGGCACTGAAGCTTTCTTT. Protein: CATSDSTGGTEAFF.